The 4 T cell receptor beta chains reported below all come from one sample, sequenced in a study of graft-versus-host responses after intestinal transplantation (dated by TCRdb to the early 2020s). Libraries were made using the immunoSEQ multiplex PCR assay. Entries here come from immuneACCESS through TCRdb and include only in-frame sequences with V and J called. Some clones fail to appear in such tables; in the studies checked, an unresolved V gene covers under half of the shortfall, and the cause of the remainder is unknown. This sample has over 75,000 clones in its table, and roughly 89% of those were observed once. Of the sample, 0.3% to 0.4% is held by the ten largest clones. Read against the paper, the sample's time point label means: cells obtained before transplantation from donor or recipient. These receptors lack a known antigen. The source was unstimulated CD4+ T cells sorted from spleen or lymph node cells, collected before intestinal transplant. These receptors were taken from a human donor who received an intestinal transplant.

This chain joins TRBV6-6 and TRBJ1-5; a possible D gene is TRBD1 (5 bases). There are 16 residues in the CDR3. CDR1 is MNHNY, CDR2 SVGAGI, per germline (reference sequence). V gave up 0 bases and J gave up 2 bases, with 11 bases separating them. The CDR3 spells CASSYSGGIGNQPQHF. CDR3 DNA sequence: TGTGCCAGCAGTTACTCGGGGGGGATCGGCAATCAGCCCCAGCATTTT.

The CDR3 here is CASSRAGETGRTTGQFF. CDR3 nucleotides: TGTGCCAGCAGTCGGGCGGGCGAGACAGGTAGGACGACGGGGCAGTTCTTC. The V gene is TRBV5-4, the J gene TRBJ2-1; D is possibly TRBD1 (6 bases). CDR1 SGHNT and CDR2 YYREEE come from the germline V gene (reference sequence). Trimming took 5 bases from V and 12 from J, leaving 30 bases between them. This CDR3 region has 17 residues.

The J gene is TRBJ1-2, the V gene TRBV28; D might be TRBD1 (5 bases). Germline values: CDR1 MDHEN, CDR2 SYDVKM. The germline V and J ends were trimmed by 1 base and 3 bases, with 6 bases remaining between them. This CDR3 region has 13 residues. CDR3 sequence (DNA): TGTGCCAGCAGTTTATCGGGGGACTATGGCTACACCTTC. Its protein is CASSLSGDYGYTF.

Regarding this clone: This same CDR3 is encoded by further DNA sequences in the sample. The rearrangement joins TRBV2 to TRBJ2-7; TRBD1 agrees at 8 bases. The CDR3 contains 14 residues. In germline, CDR1 is SNHLY, CDR2 FYNNEI. With V trimmed by 3 bases and J by 1 base, 2 bases remained unmatched. CDR3 sequence reads: CASSDRTGSYEQYF. The CDR3 region has the DNA TGTGCCAGCAGTGATCGGACAGGGTCCTACGAGCAGTACTTC.